This T cell receptor beta chain was recorded in a study of cytomegalovirus exposure and HLA in healthy donors. The study's findings and limits: When analyzed later, a missense DCLRE1C variant was found to be linked to TCR beta V- and J-gene trimming. A few V segments could not be told apart, such as TRBV6-2 and TRBV6-3, and were left out.

Germline loops: CDR1 SQVTM, CDR2 ANQGSEA. The CDR3 length is 17 residues. Trimming took 4 bases from V and 1 from J; bases not matched to a gene: 10. Primers for the PCR totalled 60 Vbeta and 13 Jbeta. Clones were sequenced by immunoSEQ multiplex PCR, and TCRdb holds only the in-frame ones, with some missing. The sample carries around 120,000 clones, 60% to 85% recorded once. Notes on this clone: Its antigen is unidentified.

This chain uses TRBV29-1 with TRBJ2-1, with 10 nucleotides matching TRBD2. The receptor comes from a young man in good health and CMV-seronegative. Sequencing input: PBMCs. This CDR3 is CSVAGTSAARSYNEQFF. In nucleotides, the CDR3 is TGCAGCGTTGCCGGGACTAGCGCCGCCCGTTCCTACAATGAGCAGTTCTTC.